Presented here are 21 T cell receptor beta chains from one specimen sequenced in a study of blood T cell repertoires in COVID-19. Measured with immunoSEQ multiplex PCR; TCRdb has only the in-frame clones, and not every one. Here the sample spans about 380,000 clones, about 90% being singletons. Source material: PBMCs or T cells enriched from blood (not recorded which). The source is a woman between 25 and 40 years old who had recovered from COVID-19.

V gene TRBV6-2 or TRBV6-3 combines with J gene TRBJ2-2; TRBD1 matches at 10 bases. CDR1 is MNHEY, CDR2 SVGEGT, per germline. The V segment lost 5 bases and the J segment 1 base; nucleotides outside the gene matches: 4. The CDR3 spans 16 residues. The CDR3 here is CASSPTGGRNTGELFF. CDR3 nucleotides: TGTGCCAGCAGTCCGACAGGGGGCAGGAACACCGGGGAGCTGTTTTTT.

V is TRBV5-6 and J is TRBJ2-3; 8 nucleotides align to TRBD1. This CDR3 has 15 amino acids. CDR1 is SGHDT, CDR2 YYEEEE, per germline. V was pared by 1 base and J by 2 bases, with 3 bases of the junction left unmatched. CDR3 in DNA: TGTGCCAGCAGCTTGTTGGACAGGGACACAGATACGCAGTATTTT. Its translation: CASSLLDRDTDTQYF.

CDR3 in amino acids: CASSLGTSGVETQYF. CDR3 nucleotide sequence: TGCGCCAGCAGCTTGGGGACTAGCGGGGTAGAGACCCAGTACTTC. This chain uses TRBV5-1 with TRBJ2-5, with TRBD2 matching 12 bases. This CDR3 is 15 amino acids long. The germline V gene encodes CDR1 SGHRS and CDR2 YFSETQ. The V gene end was trimmed by 0 bases and the J gene end by 4 bases; junction bases not matched to a gene: 1.

For this clone: Other DNA sequences in this sample translate to the same CDR3. The rearrangement links TRBV6-5 to TRBJ1-3, with 7 bases lining up with TRBD1. V gave up 5 bases and J gave up 0 bases; unmatched junction bases: 4. Germline assignment: CDR1 MNHEY and CDR2 SVGAGI. CDR3 size: 15 residues. CDR3 amino acids: CASSSTGVSGNTIYF. CDR3 DNA: TGTGCCAGCAGTAGCACAGGGGTCTCTGGAAACACCATATATTTT.

This chain uses TRBV19 with TRBJ1-4, with unresolved D. Germline values: CDR1 LNHDA, CDR2 SQIVND (reference sequence). CDR3 length: 15 residues. V was clipped by 3 bases and J by 9 bases, with 17 bases between them. CDR3 bases: TGTGCCAGTAGTATGGAAGGCAGGCCAACGAAAAAACTGTTTTTT. It specifies CASSMEGRPTKKLFF.

The gene calls are TRBV18 and TRBJ2-5; D perhaps matches TRBD1 (6 bases). CDR3 length: 15 residues. Trimming cost V 5 bases and J 2 bases, with 15 bases left between them. The germline V gene has CDR1 KGHSH and CDR2 LQKENI. CDR3 loop: CASSTTGTLQETQYF. CDR3 nucleotides: TGTGCCAGCTCAACCACTGGGACACTACAAGAGACCCAGTACTTC.

This clone has just one count. The gene calls are TRBV5-1 and TRBJ2-7, with D tentatively TRBD2 (5 bases). The CDR3 sequence is 13 residues long. The V gene's germline CDR1 is SGHRS and CDR2 YFSETQ. Trimming removed 1 base at V and 7 bases at J, with 12 bases between. The CDR3 DNA reads TGCGCCAGCAGCTTGAATTCGGGGTGGGAGCAGTACTTC. Residues: CASSLNSGWEQYF.

The V and J genes are TRBV6-5 and TRBJ2-5, with 9 bases matching TRBD2. Germline V gene data show CDR1 as MNHEY and CDR2 as SVGAGI. Unmatched junction bases numbered 6, after V lost 6 bases and J lost 4 bases. There are 14 residues in the CDR3. The CDR3 region is CASRVAGELETQYF. In nucleotides, the CDR3 is TGTGCCAGCAGGGTAGCGGGGGAGTTAGAGACCCAGTACTTC.

The chain is built from TRBV27 and TRBJ2-1; tentatively, D is TRBD1 (5 bases). This CDR3 has 17 amino acids. Germline V gene data show CDR1 as MNHEY and CDR2 as SMNVEV (reference sequence). The germline V and J ends were trimmed by 6 bases and 2 bases, with 20 bases remaining between them. CDR3 nucleotides: TGTGCCAGCAGCCTACAAGGGGCACCCGGGCCCTACAATGAGCAGTTCTTC. As protein: CASSLQGAPGPYNEQFF.

The chain joins TRBV18 to TRBJ2-5; tentatively, D is TRBD1 (5 bases). Germline CDR1 and CDR2: KGHSH and LQKENI. The germline V and J ends were trimmed by 2 bases and 4 bases, with 14 bases remaining between them. This CDR3 region has 15 residues. The CDR3 sequence is CASSPSKGMSETQYF. In DNA, the CDR3 is TGTGCCAGCTCACCATCAAAGGGGATGTCAGAGACCCAGTACTTC.

The J gene is TRBJ2-7, the V gene TRBV19, with D tentatively TRBD1 (5 bases). Germline loops: CDR1 LNHDA, CDR2 SQIVND (reference sequence). CDR3 length equals 15 residues. The V gene lost 6 bases and the J gene lost 0 bases, with 15 bases spanning the gap. The CDR3 protein is CASSGLDSSSYEQYF. The CDR3 DNA reads TGTGCCAGTAGCGGGCTCGACAGTAGCTCCTACGAGCAGTACTTC.

The CDR3 loop reads CASSGTRTHVSGNTIYF. The CDR3 nucleotides are TGTGCCAGCAGCGGGACTAGGACACATGTCTCTGGAAACACCATATATTTT. The J gene is TRBJ1-3, the V gene TRBV9; perhaps TRBD1 as D (5 bases). The CDR3 covers 17 residues. The V gene's germline CDR1 is SGDLS and CDR2 YYNGEE. The ends were cut back, 3 bases at V and 0 bases at J, with 16 bases in the middle.

This clone was seen a single time. The gene calls are TRBV28 and TRBJ1-1; D might be TRBD1 (6 bases). Trimming removed 3 bases from V and 5 bases from J, with 16 bases in between. The length of the CDR3 is 15 residues. CDR1 MDHEN and CDR2 SYDVKM come from the germline V gene. Here the CDR3 reads CASSFSGGVVTEAFF. CDR3 nucleotide sequence: TGTGCCAGCAGTTTTTCGGGGGGCGTGGTGACTGAAGCTTTCTTT.

The V gene is TRBV27, the J gene TRBJ1-2, with D possibly being TRBD1 (5 bases). Per the germline V gene, CDR1 is MNHEY and CDR2 is SMNVEV (reference sequence). The germline V and J ends were trimmed by 6 bases and 4 bases, with 9 bases remaining between them. The CDR3 has 12 amino acids. The CDR3 spells CASRRTGYGYTF. The CDR3 DNA reads TGTGCCAGCAGACGTACAGGCTATGGCTACACCTTC.

The CDR3 nucleotides are TGTGCTAGTGGAGTCGGGAACACTGAAGCTTTCTTT. It encodes CASGVGNTEAFF. The chain carries TRBV12-5 and TRBJ1-1; D is ambiguous. The V and J ends lost 6 bases and 1 base respectively, with 6 bases between them. Germline CDR1 reads LGHNT; CDR2 reads FRNRAP. There are 12 residues in the CDR3.

This clone is a singleton in its sample. J is TRBJ2-5 and V is TRBV3-1 (or the pseudogene TRBV3-2); 11 bases line up with TRBD1. The length of the CDR3 is 17 residues. V was pared by 4 bases and J by 6 bases, with 13 bases of the junction left unmatched. Germline V gene sequence: CDR1 LGHDT, CDR2 YNNKEL (reference sequence). CDR3 loop: CASSPHSGTGGLKTQYF. The CDR3 DNA reads as TGTGCCAGCAGCCCTCACTCGGGGACAGGGGGGTTAAAGACCCAGTACTTC.

As DNA, the CDR3 is TGCGCCAGCAGCGTGGACAGTAAAATGAACACTGAAGCTTTCTTT. This translates into CASSVDSKMNTEAFF. This rearrangement joins TRBV5-1 to TRBJ1-1; D is possibly TRBD1 (6 bases). CDR1 is SGHRS, CDR2 YFSETQ, per germline. V was clipped by 4 bases and J by 0 bases, with 13 bases between them. This CDR3 has 15 amino acids.

V usage is TRBV29-1 and J usage is TRBJ1-3; D possibly corresponds to TRBD1 (6 bases). Germline CDR1 is SQVTM and CDR2 is ANQGSEA. This CDR3 comprises 13 residues. V lost 4 bases and J 2 bases, leaving 9 bases between the germline ends. As DNA, the CDR3 is TGCAGCGTTGCAGGGGAGACTGGAAACACCATATATTTT. It specifies CSVAGETGNTIYF.

The V call is TRBV11-2, the J call TRBJ1-2; D is possibly TRBD1 (6 bases). Trimming took 4 bases from V and 4 from J, leaving 10 bases between them. CDR1 is SGHAT and CDR2 is FQNNGV in the germline V gene. This CDR3 comprises 13 residues. Here the CDR3 DNA reads TGTGCCAGCAGCTACAGGGATGTCTATGGCTACACCTTC. This encodes CASSYRDVYGYTF.

CDR3 nucleotides: TGTGCCAGCAGCTCGGGTTGGGGACTAGCGTACGAGCAGTACTTC. It encodes CASSSGWGLAYEQYF. The J gene is TRBJ2-7, the V gene TRBV5-6; 10 bases are shared with TRBD2. Germline CDR1 reads SGHDT; CDR2 reads YYEEEE. The J segment lost 4 bases and the V segment lost 3 bases, leaving 7 bases of the junction unmatched. There are 15 residues in the CDR3.

The chain recombines TRBV18 with TRBJ2-5; 9 nucleotides line up with TRBD1. The length of the CDR3 is 14 residues. V was clipped by 1 base and J by 14 bases; unmatched bases: 11. Per the germline V gene, CDR1 is KGHSH and CDR2 is LQKENI. The CDR3 nucleotides read TGTGCCAGCTCACCACTTGAATTGGGGACAGGGCTATACTTC. This encodes CASSPLELGTGLYF.